These T cell receptor beta chains were read from a single sample in a study of blood T cell repertoires in COVID-19. Using immunoSEQ multiplex PCR, the repertoire was profiled, and TCRdb retains in-frame clones only, with some absent. The data contain 200,000 to 300,000 clones, about four fifths of them singletons. The sequenced sample consisted of peripheral blood. The receptors here all came from a man younger than 40 who had recovered from COVID-19. CDR3s leave out the opening cysteine and the closing phenylalanine or tryptophan.

v_call: TRBV3-1/TRBV3-2
cdr3_length: 14
j_call: TRBJ1-5
cdr3_aa: ASSQGEGEGNQPQH

v_call: TRBV11-1
cdr3_length: 13
j_call: TRBJ1-2
cdr3_aa: ASSLSLGANYGYT

v_call: TRBV27
cdr3_length: 13
j_call: TRBJ2-3
cdr3_aa: ASSLPGDGSDTQY

v_call: TRBV7-8
cdr3_length: 12
j_call: TRBJ2-5
cdr3_aa: ASSSTGVPETQY

v_call: TRBV15
cdr3_length: 14
j_call: TRBJ2-2
cdr3_aa: ATLPGTGVRRGELF

v_call: TRBV4-1
cdr3_length: 14
j_call: TRBJ2-1
cdr3_aa: ASSLRAGDSYNEQF

v_call: TRBV13
cdr3_length: 13
j_call: TRBJ2-3
cdr3_aa: ASSLAGGNTDTQY

v_call: TRBV6-5
cdr3_length: 12
j_call: TRBJ1-3
cdr3_aa: ASSRQDSGNTIY

v_call: TRBV12-3/TRBV12-4
cdr3_length: 9
j_call: TRBJ2-1
cdr3_aa: ASSFGREQF

v_call: TRBV4-1
cdr3_length: 13
j_call: TRBJ1-6
cdr3_aa: ASSQEGTVNSPLH

v_call: TRBV28
cdr3_length: 12
j_call: TRBJ1-2
cdr3_aa: ASSYVHLNYGYT

v_call: TRBV28
cdr3_length: 11
j_call: TRBJ1-1
cdr3_aa: ASSSTANTEAF

v_call: TRBV6-5
cdr3_length: 12
j_call: TRBJ1-1
cdr3_aa: ASSPTGMGTEAF

v_call: TRBV2
cdr3_length: 18
j_call: TRBJ2-1
cdr3_aa: ASSELYWTSGRRDDNEQF

v_call: TRBV11-2
cdr3_length: 12
j_call: TRBJ1-5
cdr3_aa: ASSLGIAGQPQH

v_call: TRBV9
cdr3_length: 15
j_call: TRBJ2-3
cdr3_aa: ASSLDISSGVADTQY

v_call: TRBV4-1
cdr3_length: 16
j_call: TRBJ1-4
cdr3_aa: ASSQGTGFAGTNEKLF

v_call: TRBV5-1
cdr3_length: 13
j_call: TRBJ1-4
cdr3_aa: ASSDDPARSEKLF

v_call: TRBV6-5
cdr3_length: 12
j_call: TRBJ1-2
cdr3_aa: ASSGTGTNYGYT

v_call: TRBV11-2
cdr3_length: 15
j_call: TRBJ1-3
cdr3_aa: ASTPLLWLDSGNTIY

v_call: TRBV4-2
cdr3_length: 12
j_call: TRBJ2-2
cdr3_aa: ASSQGLDTGELF

v_call: TRBV3-1/TRBV3-2
cdr3_length: 15
j_call: TRBJ1-5
cdr3_aa: ASSQDRFRGSNQPQH

v_call: TRBV5-8
cdr3_length: 10
j_call: TRBJ2-1
cdr3_aa: ASSLMHTEQF

v_call: TRBV6-5
cdr3_length: 12
j_call: TRBJ2-1
cdr3_aa: ASGLRGGTNEQF

v_call: TRBV19
cdr3_length: 11
j_call: TRBJ1-1
cdr3_aa: ASSTGLNTEAF

v_call: TRBV4-2
cdr3_length: 13
j_call: TRBJ2-1
cdr3_aa: ASSQGTGSFNEQF

v_call: TRBV5-1
cdr3_length: 11
j_call: TRBJ2-5
cdr3_aa: ASSFSGGETQY

v_call: TRBV5-4
cdr3_length: 13
j_call: TRBJ2-1
cdr3_aa: ASSFTGGIYNEQF

v_call: TRBV5-8
cdr3_length: 12
j_call: TRBJ1-4
cdr3_aa: ASSFKGAREKLF

v_call: TRBV2
cdr3_length: 13
j_call: TRBJ2-5
cdr3_aa: ASSPGGPLVETQY

v_call: TRBV6-5
cdr3_length: 12
j_call: TRBJ2-2
cdr3_aa: ASAPTANTGELF

v_call: TRBV19
cdr3_length: 11
j_call: TRBJ1-2
cdr3_aa: ASRHRDYEGYT